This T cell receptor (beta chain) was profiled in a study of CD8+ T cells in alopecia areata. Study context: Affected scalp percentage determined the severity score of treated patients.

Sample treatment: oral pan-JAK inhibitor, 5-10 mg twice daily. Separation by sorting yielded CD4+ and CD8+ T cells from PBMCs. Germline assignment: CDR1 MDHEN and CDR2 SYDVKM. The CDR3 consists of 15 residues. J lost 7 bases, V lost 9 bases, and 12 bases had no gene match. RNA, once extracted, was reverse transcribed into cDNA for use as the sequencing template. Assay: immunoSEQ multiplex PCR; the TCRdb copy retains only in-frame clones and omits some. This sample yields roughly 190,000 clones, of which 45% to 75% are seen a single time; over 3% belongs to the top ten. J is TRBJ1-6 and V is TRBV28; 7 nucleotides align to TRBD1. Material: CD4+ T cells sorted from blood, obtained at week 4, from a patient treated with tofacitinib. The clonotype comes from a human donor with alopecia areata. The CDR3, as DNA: TGTGCCAGTTCTTGGGTACAGGGGAACAATTCACCCCTCCACTTT. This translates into CASSWVQGNNSPLHF. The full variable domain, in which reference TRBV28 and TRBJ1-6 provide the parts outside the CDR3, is DVKVTQSSRYLVKRTGEKVFLECVQDMDHENMFWYRQDPGLGLRLIYFSYDVKMKEKGDIPEGYSVSREKKERFSLILESASTNQTSMYLCASSWVQGNNSPLHFGNGTRLTVT.